This T cell receptor (beta chain) was sequenced for a study of cytomegalovirus exposure and HLA in healthy donors. General study results and limits: The authors listed approximately 160 TCR beta chains as cytomegalovirus-associated.

This clone was seen once. Its antigen is not identified. V shed 6 bases, J shed 7 bases, and the junction held 5 bases outside the gene matches. The germline V gene encodes CDR1 MDHEN and CDR2 SYDVKM. CDR3 length: 12 amino acids. PCR used 60 Vbeta primers and 13 Jbeta primers. The protocol was immunoSEQ multiplex PCR, while the TCRdb copy is restricted to in-frame clones and leaves out a portion. Among about 120,000 clones, roughly 85% were seen once, and the ten largest hold roughly 20%. This clonotype was sampled from a man between 18 and 35 years old in good health and CMV-seropositive. The V and J genes are TRBV28 and TRBJ1-1, with 7 positions matching TRBD1. Material: PBMCs. CDR3 nucleotides: TGTGCCAGCAGCCCAGGGACAGTTGAAGCTTTCTTT. It encodes CASSPGTVEAFF.